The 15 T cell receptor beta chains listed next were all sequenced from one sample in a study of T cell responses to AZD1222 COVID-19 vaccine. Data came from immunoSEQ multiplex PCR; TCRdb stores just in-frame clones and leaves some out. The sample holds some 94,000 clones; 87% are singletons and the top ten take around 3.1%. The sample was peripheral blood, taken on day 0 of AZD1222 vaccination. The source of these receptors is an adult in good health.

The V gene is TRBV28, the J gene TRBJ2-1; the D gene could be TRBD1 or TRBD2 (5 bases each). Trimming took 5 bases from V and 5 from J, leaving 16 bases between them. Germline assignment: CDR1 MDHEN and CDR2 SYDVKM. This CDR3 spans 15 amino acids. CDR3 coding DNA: TGTGCCAGCAGTACCCCCGGGACCTTTGACAATGAGCAGTTCTTC. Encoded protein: CASSTPGTFDNEQFF. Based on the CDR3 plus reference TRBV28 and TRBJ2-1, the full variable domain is DVKVTQSSRYLVKRTGEKVFLECVQDMDHENMFWYRQDPGLGLRLIYFSYDVKMKEKGDIPEGYSVSREKKERFSLILESASTNQTSMYLCASSTPGTFDNEQFFGPGTRLTVL.

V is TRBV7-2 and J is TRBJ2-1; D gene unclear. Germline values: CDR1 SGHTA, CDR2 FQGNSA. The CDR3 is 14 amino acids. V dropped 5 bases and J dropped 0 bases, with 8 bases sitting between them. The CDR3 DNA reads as TGTGCCAGCAGCCGTCAGCGCTCCTACAATGAGCAGTTCTTC. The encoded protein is CASSRQRSYNEQFF.

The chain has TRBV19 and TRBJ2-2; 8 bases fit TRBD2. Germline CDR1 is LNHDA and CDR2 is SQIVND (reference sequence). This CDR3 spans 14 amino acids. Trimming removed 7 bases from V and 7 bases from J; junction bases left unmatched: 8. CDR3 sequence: CASIPGTSIGELFF. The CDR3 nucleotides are TGTGCCAGTATCCCCGGGACTAGTATCGGGGAGCTGTTTTTT.

In DNA, the CDR3 is TGCAGTGCTAGACCCGACAGGGGACACACCTTC. Translation gives CSARPDRGHTF. The chain is built from TRBV20-1 and TRBJ1-2, with TRBD1 matching over 8 bases. Germline CDR1 is DFQATT and CDR2 is SNEGSKA (reference sequence). V dropped 2 bases and J dropped 12; count of bases not matched to a gene: 5. CDR3 length: 11 amino acids.

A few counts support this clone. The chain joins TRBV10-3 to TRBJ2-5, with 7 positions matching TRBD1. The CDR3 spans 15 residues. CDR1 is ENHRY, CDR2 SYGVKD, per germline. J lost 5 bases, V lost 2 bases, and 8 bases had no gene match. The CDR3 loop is CAISEALQGRETQYF. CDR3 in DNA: TGTGCCATCAGTGAGGCCCTACAGGGGCGGGAGACCCAGTACTTC.

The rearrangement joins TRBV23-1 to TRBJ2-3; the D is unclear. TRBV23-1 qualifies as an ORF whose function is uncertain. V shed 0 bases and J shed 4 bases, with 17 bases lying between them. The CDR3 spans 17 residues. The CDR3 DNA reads TGCGCCAGCAGTCAATCGGCAAAGACCTTAAATCCAGATACGCAGTATTTT. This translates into CASSQSAKTLNPDTQYF.

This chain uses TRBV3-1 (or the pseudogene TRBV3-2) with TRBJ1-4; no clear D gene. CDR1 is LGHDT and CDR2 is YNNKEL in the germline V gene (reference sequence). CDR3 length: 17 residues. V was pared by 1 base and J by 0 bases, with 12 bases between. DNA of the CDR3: TGTGCCAGCAGCCAAGGGGTCGGAGCCGCAACTAATGAAAAACTGTTTTTT. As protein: CASSQGVGAATNEKLFF.

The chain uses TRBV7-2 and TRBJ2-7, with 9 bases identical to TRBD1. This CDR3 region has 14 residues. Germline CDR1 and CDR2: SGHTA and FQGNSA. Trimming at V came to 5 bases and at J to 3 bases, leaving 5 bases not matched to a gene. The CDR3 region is CASSPWTGDYEQYF. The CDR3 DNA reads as TGTGCCAGCAGCCCCTGGACAGGGGACTACGAGCAGTACTTC.

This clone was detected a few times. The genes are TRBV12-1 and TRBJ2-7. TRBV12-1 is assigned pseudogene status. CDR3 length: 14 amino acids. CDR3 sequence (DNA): TGTGCCAGCAGCTTTTTTGTGGGGTTGAGCGAGCAGTACGTC. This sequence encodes CASSFFVGLSEQYV.

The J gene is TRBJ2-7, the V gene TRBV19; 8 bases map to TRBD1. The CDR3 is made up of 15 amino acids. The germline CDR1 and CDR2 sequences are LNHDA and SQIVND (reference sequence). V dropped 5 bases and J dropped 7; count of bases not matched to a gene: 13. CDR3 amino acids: CASSPQDRVSREQYF. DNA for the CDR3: TGTGCCAGTAGTCCCCAGGACAGGGTATCGAGAGAGCAGTACTTC.

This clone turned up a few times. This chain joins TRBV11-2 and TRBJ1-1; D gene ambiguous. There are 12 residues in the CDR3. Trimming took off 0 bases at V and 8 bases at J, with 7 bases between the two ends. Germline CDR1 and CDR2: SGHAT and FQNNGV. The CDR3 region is CASSLDGGEAFF. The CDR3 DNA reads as TGTGCCAGCAGCTTAGATGGAGGGGAAGCTTTCTTT.

The CDR3 region is CASRHPRGLNTEAFF. CDR3 DNA sequence: TGTGCCAGTAGACACCCCAGGGGCTTGAACACTGAAGCTTTCTTT. The rearrangement uses TRBV19 and TRBJ1-1, with D possibly being TRBD1 (6 bases). Germline assignment: CDR1 LNHDA and CDR2 SQIVND (reference sequence). This CDR3 contains 15 residues. The V end lost 6 bases, the J end lost 0 bases, and 14 bases lay between the germline ends.

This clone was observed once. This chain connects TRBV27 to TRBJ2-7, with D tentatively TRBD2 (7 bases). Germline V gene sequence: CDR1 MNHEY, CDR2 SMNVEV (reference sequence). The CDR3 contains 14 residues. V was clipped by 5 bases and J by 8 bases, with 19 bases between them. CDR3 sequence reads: CASSRGGSRGQQYF. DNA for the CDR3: TGTGCCAGCAGTCGAGGCGGGTCGCGGGGGCAGCAGTACTTC.

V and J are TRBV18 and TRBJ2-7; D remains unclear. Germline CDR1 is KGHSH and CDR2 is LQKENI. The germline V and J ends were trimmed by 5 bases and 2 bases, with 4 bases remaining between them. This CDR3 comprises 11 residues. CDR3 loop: CASSTAYEQYF. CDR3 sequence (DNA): TGTGCCAGCTCAACCGCCTACGAGCAGTACTTC.

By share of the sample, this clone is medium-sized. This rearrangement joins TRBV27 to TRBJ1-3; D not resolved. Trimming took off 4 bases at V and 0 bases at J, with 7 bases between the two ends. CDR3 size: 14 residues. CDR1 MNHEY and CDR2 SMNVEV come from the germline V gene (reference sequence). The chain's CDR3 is CASSSWGSGNTIYF. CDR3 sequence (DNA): TGTGCCAGCAGTTCTTGGGGCTCTGGAAACACCATATATTTT.